The rows below give T cell receptor beta chains drawn from one sample of a study of blood T cell repertoires in COVID-19. This table comes from immunoSEQ multiplex PCR, and its TCRdb copy is limited to in-frame clones, with some not included. Counted here are some 59,000 clones, around 77% occurring once; the ten biggest clones make up about 20%. The specimen sequenced was peripheral blood. These TCRs come from a man at least 80 years old with active or convalescent COVID-19. Each CDR3 is given with its conserved first and last residue. The order of the fields is V gene, clone size, D gene, J gene, CDR3 length, CDR3 protein, CDR3 DNA. D genes are given only for firm matches. Clone size is shown for a subset of rows, as once, few, many or a class of expanded clone.

V: TRBV5-4
size: few
D: NA
J: TRBJ2-2
length: 13
CDR3: CASSLGVTGELFF
DNA: TGTGCCAGCAGCTTAGGGGTCACCGGGGAGCTGTTTTTT

V: TRBV28
size: NA
D: TRBD2
J: TRBJ2-1
length: 19
CDR3: CASSLAGTSGTSSYNEQFF
DNA: TGTGCCAGCAGTTTAGCCGGGACTAGCGGGACAAGCTCCTACAATGAGCAGTTCTTC

V: TRBV5-1
size: NA
D: NA
J: TRBJ1-2
length: 15
CDR3: CASSLEGEAVDGYTF
DNA: TGCGCCAGCAGCTTGGAAGGGGAAGCAGTCGATGGCTACACCTTC

V: TRBV5-8
size: NA
D: NA
J: TRBJ2-3
length: 16
CDR3: CASSFGRVTGTDTQYF
DNA: TGTGCCAGCAGCTTCGGGCGGGTCACGGGCACAGATACGCAGTATTTT

V: TRBV18
size: NA
D: TRBD1
J: TRBJ1-1
length: 15
CDR3: CASSQQGVRDTEAFF
DNA: TGTGCCAGCTCACAACAGGGGGTTAGGGACACTGAAGCTTTCTTT

V: TRBV5-1
size: once
D: NA
J: TRBJ2-2
length: 15
CDR3: CASSFGGTNTGELFF
DNA: TGCGCCAGCAGCTTCGGGGGTACTAACACCGGGGAGCTGTTTTTT

V: TRBV5-1
size: once
D: NA
J: TRBJ2-2
length: 15
CDR3: CASSPPSGNTGELFF
DNA: TGCGCCAGCAGCCCTCCGTCCGGGAACACCGGGGAGCTGTTTTTT

V: TRBV9
size: once
D: NA
J: TRBJ2-5
length: 16
CDR3: CASSVVPGETQETQYF
DNA: TGTGCCAGCAGCGTAGTCCCTGGAGAAACTCAAGAGACCCAGTACTTC

V: TRBV5-5
size: many
D: NA
J: TRBJ2-1
length: 16
CDR3: CASSSFLGVSYNEQFF
DNA: TGTGCCAGCAGCTCTTTCCTCGGGGTCTCCTACAATGAGCAGTTCTTC

V: TRBV28
size: NA
D: TRBD1
J: TRBJ2-2
length: 17
CDR3: CASSLQSTGGLGGELFF
DNA: TGTGCCAGCAGTCTTCAATCGACAGGGGGGTTGGGTGGGGAGCTGTTTTTT

V: TRBV19
size: once
D: TRBD1
J: TRBJ1-4
length: 15
CDR3: CASSIWTGGDEKLFF
DNA: TGTGCCAGTAGTATTTGGACAGGGGGTGATGAAAAACTGTTTTTT

V: TRBV27
size: NA
D: NA
J: TRBJ1-2
length: 12
CDR3: CASSLAGDGYTF
DNA: TGTGCCAGCAGTTTAGCAGGGGATGGCTACACCTTC

V: TRBV7-2
size: NA
D: NA
J: TRBJ2-7
length: 16
CDR3: CASSSFPRGGTYEQYF
DNA: TGTGCCAGCAGCTCTTTTCCCAGGGGTGGCACCTACGAGCAGTACTTC

V: TRBV12-5
size: NA
D: NA
J: TRBJ1-4
length: 14
CDR3: CASGLPPSDEKLFF
DNA: TGTGCTAGTGGGCTCCCCCCTAGTGATGAAAAACTGTTTTTT

V: TRBV5-6
size: NA
D: NA
J: TRBJ2-7
length: 16
CDR3: CASTRGGTGLSYEQYF
DNA: TGTGCCAGCACCCGGGGAGGGACAGGACTATCCTACGAGCAGTACTTC

V: TRBV6-5
size: NA
D: NA
J: TRBJ2-7
length: 14
CDR3: CASSPQGMRNEQYF
DNA: TGTGCCAGCAGCCCCCAAGGTATGAGGAACGAGCAGTACTTC

V: TRBV7-9
size: NA
D: NA
J: TRBJ2-2
length: 17
CDR3: CASSLAFGSGGTGELFF
DNA: TGTGCCAGCAGCTTAGCCTTCGGTAGCGGAGGCACCGGGGAGCTGTTTTTT

V: TRBV9
size: NA
D: TRBD1
J: TRBJ1-2
length: 14
CDR3: CASSPRDRSYGYTF
DNA: TGTGCCAGCAGCCCGCGGGACAGATCGTATGGCTACACCTTC

V: TRBV4-1
size: NA
D: TRBD1
J: TRBJ1-2
length: 13
CDR3: CASSQGTGDGYTF
DNA: TGCGCCAGCAGCCAAGGGACAGGGGATGGCTACACCTTC

V: TRBV10-1
size: NA
D: TRBD1
J: TRBJ2-7
length: 13
CDR3: CASSGPGGYEQYF
DNA: TGCGCCAGCAGTGGCCCAGGGGGCTACGAGCAGTACTTC

V: TRBV28
size: NA
D: TRBD2
J: TRBJ2-7
length: 18
CDR3: CASSPAGTSGRASYEQYF
DNA: TGTGCCAGCAGCCCCGCCGGGACTAGCGGGAGGGCCAGTTACGAGCAGTACTTC

V: TRBV7-6
size: NA
D: TRBD2
J: TRBJ2-7
length: 15
CDR3: CASSPSLAGPYEQYF
DNA: TGTGCCAGCAGCCCCTCACTAGCGGGGCCCTACGAGCAGTACTTC

V: TRBV24-1
size: NA
D: TRBD1
J: TRBJ2-5
length: 16
CDR3: CATSDSDRAPQETQYF
DNA: TGTGCCACCAGTGACTCCGACAGGGCCCCTCAAGAGACCCAGTACTTC

V: TRBV3-1/TRBV3-2
size: NA
D: NA
J: TRBJ1-3
length: 12
CDR3: CASSQSGFTIYF
DNA: TGTGCCAGCAGCCAATCCGGGTTCACCATATATTTT

V: TRBV18
size: few
D: NA
J: TRBJ1-1
length: 15
CDR3: CASSPPGDANTEAFF
DNA: TGTGCCAGCTCACCACCCGGGGATGCGAACACTGAAGCTTTCTTT

V: TRBV3-1/TRBV3-2
size: NA
D: NA
J: TRBJ2-2
length: 12
CDR3: CASSVIGGELFF
DNA: TGTGCCAGCAGCGTTATCGGCGGGGAGCTGTTTTTT